These T cell receptor beta chains were read from a single sample in a study of T cells after posttransplantation cyclophosphamide. Generated by immunoSEQ multiplex PCR, the TCRdb table keeps only in-frame clones and is missing some. The sample shows approximately 11,000 clones, approximately 86% of them seen only once. The starting material was CD4+ T cells sorted from PBMCs, obtained after allogeneic stem cell transplant with posttransplant cyclophosphamide. Source of these receptors: a male patient between 25 and 39 years old who received an allogeneic stem cell transplant from a related donor, was CMV-positive, and had acute GVHD only. Part of the T cells may come from the graft donor. Each CDR3 is given with its conserved first and last residue. A D gene is named only where the DNA matches it firmly. Part of the rows lack a size; the others show once, few, many or a class for expanded clones.

J | V | size | D | DNA | CDR3
TRBJ2-5 | TRBV11-2 | NA | NA | TGTGCCAGCAGTTCGTCCGACTCTCAGGGGAAGACCCAGTACTTC | CASSSSDSQGKTQYF
TRBJ2-7 | TRBV10-1 | NA | TRBD2 | TGCGCCAGCAGTCCTAGCGGGGGTTACGAGCAGTACTTC | CASSPSGGYEQYF
TRBJ2-5 | TRBV9 | NA | TRBD2 | TGTGCCAGCAGCGTGGGGCTAGCGGGCCGCCTGGTGGGCGAGACCCAGTACTTC | CASSVGLAGRLVGETQYF
TRBJ2-7 | TRBV7-2 | NA | NA | TGTGCCAGCAGCTTTGACAGCTACGAGCAGTACTTC | CASSFDSYEQYF
TRBJ1-6 | TRBV28 | few | NA | TGTGCCAGCAGTTCCGGGACACCAGACTATAATTCACCCCTCCACTTT | CASSSGTPDYNSPLHF
TRBJ1-1 | TRBV7-2 | NA | NA | TGTGCCAGCAGCCCCAGTCAGGGGATCACTGAAGCTTTCTTT | CASSPSQGITEAFF
TRBJ2-1 | TRBV5-6 | NA | TRBD1 | TGTGCCAGCAGCGTACTGGTAGGACAGGGCTACAATGAGCAGTTCTTC | CASSVLVGQGYNEQFF
TRBJ1-1 | TRBV11-2 | NA | NA | TGTGCCAGCAGCTTGACAGGTATTATCACTGAAGCTTTCTTT | CASSLTGIITEAFF
TRBJ2-7 | TRBV2 | large | NA | TGTGCCAGCAGTGTCGACAGAACCCTGGGTGAGCAGTACTTC | CASSVDRTLGEQYF
TRBJ1-1 | TRBV28 | NA | NA | TGTGCCAGCATCCCGCTTCGCGGGGCTAAAGAGAACACTGAAGCTTTCTTT | CASIPLRGAKENTEAFF
TRBJ1-1 | TRBV29-1 | few | NA | TGCAGCGTTGCCGCCCAGGGGAACACTGAAGCTTTCTTT | CSVAAQGNTEAFF
TRBJ2-3 | TRBV7-2 | NA | TRBD2 | TGTGCCAGCAGTCTCATGACTAGCGGGGGGCCTACTAGCACAGATACGCAGTATTTT | CASSLMTSGGPTSTDTQYF
TRBJ2-7 | TRBV5-8 | NA | NA | TGTGCCAGCAGCTTCCTACGTTACGAGCAGTACTTC | CASSFLRYEQYF
TRBJ1-1 | TRBV20-1 | NA | NA | TGCAGTGCCGGTGGCACTGAAGCTTTCTTT | CSAGGTEAFF
TRBJ1-2 | TRBV5-1 | NA | NA | TGCGCCAGCAGCTTGGACAGGGCGAATGATGGCTACACCTTC | CASSLDRANDGYTF
TRBJ2-1 | TRBV28 | NA | TRBD1 | TGTGCCAGCAGCGGAGGGGGACAGGGTCTAAATGAGCAGTTCTTC | CASSGGGQGLNEQFF
TRBJ1-6 | TRBV27 | NA | NA | TGTGCCAGCAGTCCGCGACGGGGGAATTCACCCCTCCACTTT | CASSPRRGNSPLHF